In this sample, the clone carrying this TCR beta chain turned up a few times. Its target is not known. This sample is drawn from a study of CD8 T cells in ankylosing spondylitis. Each CDR3 protein is one row after TCRdb ran MiXCR on the 5' RACE reads. Here the sample spans more than 650,000 distinct CDR3 sequences, around 11% being singletons. Trimming cost V 0 bases and J 4 bases, with 6 bases left between them. CDR3 size: 13 residues. The germline V gene has CDR1 DFQATT and CDR2 SNEGSKA (reference sequence). Findings of the study overall: Relatively rare in peripheral blood, disease-linked clones were also CD8+. Reactive arthritis synovial fluid and blood were previously reported to contain some motif variants. Seemingly characteristic of ankylosing spondylitis blood was a TCR beta motif consisting of 7 or 8 highly homologous variants.

This clonotype originated in a male donor with ankylosing spondylitis. The sequenced material came from blood, either unsorted or a sorted T cell fraction (not recorded which). The genes are TRBV20-1 and TRBJ2-2; unclear D gene. The CDR3 protein is CSAREATTGELFF. CDR3 nucleotides: TGCAGTGCTAGAGAAGCGACCACCGGGGAGCTGTTTTTT.